This T cell receptor (beta chain) is drawn from a study of blood T cell repertoires in COVID-19. TCRdb's copy holds only in-frame clones and misses some; the assay was immunoSEQ multiplex PCR. Among about 260,000 clones listed, approximately 90% were seen once. This clone was seen only once. The TCR was taken from a woman aged 30 to 39 with acute COVID-19. The sequencing input was PBMCs or T cells enriched from blood (not recorded which).

This CDR3 reads CAWSQGAVETQYF. The CDR3, as DNA: TGTGCCTGGAGTCAGGGGGCCGTAGAGACCCAGTACTTC. The chain recombines TRBV30 with TRBJ2-5; TRBD1 matches at 8 bases. V lost 2 bases to trimming and J lost 4 bases; unmatched junction nucleotides: 3. The CDR3 length is 13 residues. Germline CDR1 and CDR2: GTSNPN and SVGIG (reference sequence).